This T cell receptor beta chain is drawn from a study of T cells after yellow fever vaccination. A single record per CDR3 protein comes from TCRdb applying MiXCR to the 5' RACE reads. The sample includes under 250,000 distinct CDR3 sequences, 3.2% of them seen just once. Germline CDR1 and CDR2: MNHNY and SVGAGI (reference sequence). The CDR3 contains 16 residues when both ends are counted. This clonotype showed up many times. No DNA is shown, since the ends of the CDR3 on it are uncertain; the CDR3 is the one TCRdb lists. The receptor comes from a young man who received the YFV17D yellow fever vaccine. Sequenced material: CD4+ T cells sorted from PBMCs, taken 10 days after the yellow fever booster vaccination. The chain links TRBV6-6 to TRBJ1-6; TRBD1, the table's D call, was not compared with the DNA. The CDR3 region is CASSSSTGVGNSPLHF.